This T cell receptor (beta chain) was sequenced during a study of cytomegalovirus exposure and HLA in healthy donors. Overall study findings and caveats: Later, an analysis showed that TCR beta chains associated with HLA were more clonally expanded than others that were equally common.

Primers included in the PCR were 60 Vbeta and 13 Jbeta primers. Produced via immunoSEQ multiplex PCR; TCRdb's table is partial and in-frame only. The table lists approximately 140,000 clones, 60% to 85% of them singletons, with 2.5% to 3.5% in the top ten. Germline V gives CDR1 SNHLY, CDR2 FYNNEI. Trimming cost V 8 bases and J 0 bases, with 29 bases left between them. This CDR3 is 20 amino acids long. As for this clone: Its specificity is unknown.

The clonotype comes from a male donor in good health and CMV-seronegative. Sequenced sample: PBMCs. V gene TRBV2 combines with J gene TRBJ1-5; the D gene is possibly TRBD1 (5 bases). The CDR3 coding sequence is TGTGCCAGCCGACTGACTTCCGGGGGACTCCCCACCGATAGCAATCAGCCCCAGCATTTT. Residues: CASRLTSGGLPTDSNQPQHF.